This T cell receptor (beta chain) came from a study of T cell responses to AZD1222 COVID-19 vaccine. CDR1 LGHNT and CDR2 FRNRAP come from the germline V gene. V lost 6 bases and J lost 9; bases outside the gene matches: 14. This CDR3 region has 16 residues. Produced via immunoSEQ multiplex PCR; TCRdb's table is partial and in-frame only. This sample yields about 190,000 clones, of which almost 95% are seen a single time; 9.2% belongs to the top ten. Here the sequenced sample was peripheral blood, taken on day 0 of AZD1222 vaccination. The chain combines TRBV12-5 with TRBJ2-1; TRBD1 aligns across 10 bases. The source of this sequence is an adult in good health. CDR3 sequence: CASGPSGDRGVGEQFF. CDR3 sequence (DNA): TGTGCTAGTGGGCCTTCTGGGGACAGGGGAGTTGGTGAGCAGTTCTTC. The full variable domain, in which reference TRBV12-5 and TRBJ2-1 provide the parts outside the CDR3, is DARVTQTPRHKVTEMGQEVTMRCQPILGHNTVFWYRQTMMQGLELLAYFRNRAPLDDSGMPKDRFSAEMPDATLATLKIQPSEPRDSAVYFCASGPSGDRGVGEQFFGPGTRLTVL.